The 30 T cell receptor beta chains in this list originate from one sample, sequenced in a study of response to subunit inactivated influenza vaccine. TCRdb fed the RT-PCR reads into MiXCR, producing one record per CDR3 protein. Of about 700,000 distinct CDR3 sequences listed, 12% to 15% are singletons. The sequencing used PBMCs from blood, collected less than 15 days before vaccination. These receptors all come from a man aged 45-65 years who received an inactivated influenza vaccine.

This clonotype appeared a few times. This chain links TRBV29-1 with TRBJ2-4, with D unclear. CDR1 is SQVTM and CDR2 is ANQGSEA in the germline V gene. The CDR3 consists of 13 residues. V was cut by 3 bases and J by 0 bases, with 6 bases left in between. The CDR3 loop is CSVERLAKNIQYF. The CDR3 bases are TGCAGCGTTGAGCGACTAGCCAAAAACATTCAGTACTTC. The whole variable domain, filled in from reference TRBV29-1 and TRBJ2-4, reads SAVISQKPSRDICQRGTSLTIQCQVDSQVTMMFWYRQQPGQSLTLIATANQGSEATYESGFVIDKFPISRPNLTFSTLTVSNMSPEDSSIYLCSVERLAKNIQYFGAGTRLSVL.

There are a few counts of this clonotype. The CDR3 here is CASRRRGAYNSPLHF. DNA for the CDR3: TGTGCCAGCAGGAGGCGGGGGGCGTACAATTCACCCCTCCACTTT. The chain is built from TRBV12-3 or TRBV12-4 and TRBJ1-6, with D possibly matching TRBD1 (6 bases). The length of the CDR3 is 15 residues. V lost 6 bases to trimming and J lost 7 bases, with 16 bases between them.

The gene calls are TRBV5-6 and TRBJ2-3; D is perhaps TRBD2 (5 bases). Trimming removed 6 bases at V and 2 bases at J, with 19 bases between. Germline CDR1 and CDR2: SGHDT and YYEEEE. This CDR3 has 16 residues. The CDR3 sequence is CASIYRNREITDTQYF. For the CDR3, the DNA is TGTGCCAGCATCTACCGGAACCGGGAAATCACAGATACGCAGTATTTT.

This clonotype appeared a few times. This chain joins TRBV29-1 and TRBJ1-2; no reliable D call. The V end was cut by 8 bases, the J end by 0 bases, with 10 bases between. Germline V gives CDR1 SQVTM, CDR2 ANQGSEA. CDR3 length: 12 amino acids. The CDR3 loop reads CSITGSNYGYTF. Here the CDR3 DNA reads TGCAGCATCACGGGATCTAACTATGGCTACACCTTC.

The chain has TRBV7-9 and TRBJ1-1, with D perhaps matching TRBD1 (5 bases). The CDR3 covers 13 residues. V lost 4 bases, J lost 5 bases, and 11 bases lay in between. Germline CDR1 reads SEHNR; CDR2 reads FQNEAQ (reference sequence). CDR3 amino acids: CASSSGELTEAFF. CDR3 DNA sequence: TGTGCCAGCAGCTCGGGGGAGTTAACTGAAGCTTTCTTT.

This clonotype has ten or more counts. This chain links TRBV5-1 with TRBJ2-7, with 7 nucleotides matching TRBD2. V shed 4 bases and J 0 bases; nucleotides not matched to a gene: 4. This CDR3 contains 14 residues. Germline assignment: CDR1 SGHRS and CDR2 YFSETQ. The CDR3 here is CASSPLASSYEQYF. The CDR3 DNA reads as TGCGCCAGCAGCCCACTAGCGAGCTCCTACGAGCAGTACTTC.

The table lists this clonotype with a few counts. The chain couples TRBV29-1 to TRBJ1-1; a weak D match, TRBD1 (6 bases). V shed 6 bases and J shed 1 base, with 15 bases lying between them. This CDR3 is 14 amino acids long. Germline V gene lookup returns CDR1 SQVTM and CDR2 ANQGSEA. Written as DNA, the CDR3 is TGCAGCGTGGCCCATAAGGGGGGGAACACTGAAGCTTTCTTT. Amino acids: CSVAHKGGNTEAFF.

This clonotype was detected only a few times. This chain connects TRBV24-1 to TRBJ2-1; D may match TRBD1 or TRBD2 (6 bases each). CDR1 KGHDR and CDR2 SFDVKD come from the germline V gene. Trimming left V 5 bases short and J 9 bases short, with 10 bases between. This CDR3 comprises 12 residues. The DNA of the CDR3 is TGTGCCACCAGTGGAGGGGGGCGTGAGCAGTTCTTC. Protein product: CATSGGGREQFF.

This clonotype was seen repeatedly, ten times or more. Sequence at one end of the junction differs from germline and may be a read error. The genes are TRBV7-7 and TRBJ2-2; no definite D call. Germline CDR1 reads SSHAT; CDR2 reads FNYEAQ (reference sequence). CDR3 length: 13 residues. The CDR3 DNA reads TGTGCTAGCAGCCTCCGGGCCCCCGGGGAGCTGTTTTTT. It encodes CASSLRAPGELFF.

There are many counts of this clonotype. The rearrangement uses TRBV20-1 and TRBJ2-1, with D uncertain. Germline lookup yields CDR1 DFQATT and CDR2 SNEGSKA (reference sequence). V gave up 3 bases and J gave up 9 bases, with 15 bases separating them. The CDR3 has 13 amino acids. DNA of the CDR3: TGCAGTGCTAGGTCGGGTGATCTCGTTGAGCAGTTCTTC. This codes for CSARSGDLVEQFF.

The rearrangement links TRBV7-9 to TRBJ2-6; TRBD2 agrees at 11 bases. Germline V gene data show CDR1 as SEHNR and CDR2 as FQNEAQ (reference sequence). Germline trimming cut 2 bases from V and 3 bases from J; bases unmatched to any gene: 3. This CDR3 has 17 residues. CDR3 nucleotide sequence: TGTGCCAGCAGCTTATCGCTAGCGGGAGGTGGGGCCAACGTCCTGACTTTC. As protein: CASSLSLAGGGANVLTF.

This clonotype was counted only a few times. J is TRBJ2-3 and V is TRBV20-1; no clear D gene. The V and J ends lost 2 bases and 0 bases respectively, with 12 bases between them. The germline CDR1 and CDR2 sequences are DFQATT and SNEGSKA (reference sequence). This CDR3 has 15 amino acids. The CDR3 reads CSARNPTSSTDTQYF. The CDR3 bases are TGCAGTGCTAGAAACCCGACCTCTAGCACAGATACGCAGTATTTT.

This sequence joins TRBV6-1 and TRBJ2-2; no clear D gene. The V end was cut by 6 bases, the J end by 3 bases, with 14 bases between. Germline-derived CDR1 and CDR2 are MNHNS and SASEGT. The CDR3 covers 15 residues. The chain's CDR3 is CASSFLTGDTGELFF. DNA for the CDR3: TGTGCCAGCAGCTTCCTTACTGGGGACACCGGGGAGCTGTTTTTT.

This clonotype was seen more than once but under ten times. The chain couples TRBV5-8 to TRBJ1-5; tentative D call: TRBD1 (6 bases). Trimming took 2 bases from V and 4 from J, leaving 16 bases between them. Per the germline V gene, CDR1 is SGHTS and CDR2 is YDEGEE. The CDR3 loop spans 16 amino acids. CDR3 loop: CASSFALGHGNQPQHF. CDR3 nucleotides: TGTGCCAGCAGCTTTGCTTTGGGACACGGAAATCAGCCCCAGCATTTT.

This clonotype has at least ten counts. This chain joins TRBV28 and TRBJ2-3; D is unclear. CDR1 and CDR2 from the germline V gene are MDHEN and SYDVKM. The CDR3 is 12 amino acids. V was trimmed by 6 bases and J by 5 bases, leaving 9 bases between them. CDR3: CASSSPGDTQYF. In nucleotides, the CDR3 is TGTGCCAGCAGCTCACCGGGAGATACGCAGTATTTT.

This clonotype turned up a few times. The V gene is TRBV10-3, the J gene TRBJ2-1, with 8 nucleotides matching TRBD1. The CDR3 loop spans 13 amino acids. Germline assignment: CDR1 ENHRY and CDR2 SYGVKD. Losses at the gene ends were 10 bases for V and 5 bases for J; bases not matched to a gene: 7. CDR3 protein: CATLDRADNEQFF. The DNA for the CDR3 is TGTGCCACCCTGGACAGGGCCGACAATGAGCAGTTCTTC.

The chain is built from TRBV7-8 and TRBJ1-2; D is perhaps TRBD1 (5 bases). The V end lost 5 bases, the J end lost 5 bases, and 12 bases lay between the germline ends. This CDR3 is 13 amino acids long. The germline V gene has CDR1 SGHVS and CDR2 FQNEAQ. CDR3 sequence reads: CASSQTAIYGYTF. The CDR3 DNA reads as TGTGCCAGCAGCCAGACAGCGATTTATGGCTACACCTTC.

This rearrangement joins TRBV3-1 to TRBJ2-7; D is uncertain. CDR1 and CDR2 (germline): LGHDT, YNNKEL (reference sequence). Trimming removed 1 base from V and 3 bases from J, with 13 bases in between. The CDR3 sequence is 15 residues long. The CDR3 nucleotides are TGTGCCAGCAGCCAAGGAGGCTACCTAGACTACGAGCAGTACTTC. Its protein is CASSQGGYLDYEQYF.

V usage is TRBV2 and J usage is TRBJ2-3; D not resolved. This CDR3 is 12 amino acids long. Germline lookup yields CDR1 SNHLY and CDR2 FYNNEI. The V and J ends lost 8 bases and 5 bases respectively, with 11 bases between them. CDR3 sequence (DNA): TGTGCCAGCTGGCAAAAGATAGATACGCAGTATTTT. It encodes CASWQKIDTQYF.

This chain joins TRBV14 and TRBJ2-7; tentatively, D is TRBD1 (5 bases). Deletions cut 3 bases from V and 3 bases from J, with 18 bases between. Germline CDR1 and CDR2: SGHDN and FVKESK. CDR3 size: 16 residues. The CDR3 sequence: CASSQVYAGRVYEQYF. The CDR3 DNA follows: TGTGCCAGCAGCCAGGTCTATGCCGGCAGGGTCTACGAGCAGTACTTC.

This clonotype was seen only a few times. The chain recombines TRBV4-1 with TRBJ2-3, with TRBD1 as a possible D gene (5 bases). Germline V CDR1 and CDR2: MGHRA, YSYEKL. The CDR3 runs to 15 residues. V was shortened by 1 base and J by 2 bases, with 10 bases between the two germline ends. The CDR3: CASSQGQKNTDTQYF. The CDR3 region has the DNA TGCGCCAGCAGCCAAGGACAGAAAAACACAGATACGCAGTATTTT.

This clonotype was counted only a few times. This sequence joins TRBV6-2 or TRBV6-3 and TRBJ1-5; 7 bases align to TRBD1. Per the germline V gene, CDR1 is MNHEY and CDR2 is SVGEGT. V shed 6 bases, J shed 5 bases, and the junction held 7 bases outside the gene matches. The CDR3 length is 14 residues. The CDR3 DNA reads TGTGCCAGCAGGCCGACAGGGAACGATCAGCCCCAGCATTTT. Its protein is CASRPTGNDQPQHF.

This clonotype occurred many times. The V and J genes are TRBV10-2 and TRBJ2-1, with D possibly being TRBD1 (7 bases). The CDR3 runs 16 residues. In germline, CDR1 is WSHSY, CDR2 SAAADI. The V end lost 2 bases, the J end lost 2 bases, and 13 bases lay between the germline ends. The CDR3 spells CASSEGGGGTYNEQFF. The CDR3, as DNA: TGCGCCAGCAGTGAGGGAGGGGGCGGAACCTACAATGAGCAGTTCTTC.

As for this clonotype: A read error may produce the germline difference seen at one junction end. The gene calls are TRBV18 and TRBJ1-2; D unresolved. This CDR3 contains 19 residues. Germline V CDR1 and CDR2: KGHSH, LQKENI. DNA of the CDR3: TGTGCCAGCGCACCAAATCCGGCGGCTTACCGCAGGTCTAACTATGGCTACACCTTC. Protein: CASAPNPAAYRRSNYGYTF.

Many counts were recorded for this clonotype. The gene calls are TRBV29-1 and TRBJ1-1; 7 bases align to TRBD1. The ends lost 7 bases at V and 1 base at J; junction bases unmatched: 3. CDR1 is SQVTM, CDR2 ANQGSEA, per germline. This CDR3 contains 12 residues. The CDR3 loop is CSAGGRNTEAFF. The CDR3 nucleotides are TGCAGCGCAGGGGGTAGGAACACTGAAGCTTTCTTT.

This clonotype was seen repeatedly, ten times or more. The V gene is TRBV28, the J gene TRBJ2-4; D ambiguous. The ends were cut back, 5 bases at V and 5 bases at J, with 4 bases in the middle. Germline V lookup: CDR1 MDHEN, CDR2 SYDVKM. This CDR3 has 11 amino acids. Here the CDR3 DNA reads TGTGCCAGCAGTAGCGAAAACATTCAGTACTTC. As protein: CASSSENIQYF.

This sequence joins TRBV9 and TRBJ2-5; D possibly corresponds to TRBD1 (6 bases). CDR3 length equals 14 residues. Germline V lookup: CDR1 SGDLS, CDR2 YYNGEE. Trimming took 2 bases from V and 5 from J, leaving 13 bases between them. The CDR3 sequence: CASSVQGFGETQYF. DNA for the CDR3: TGTGCCAGCAGCGTCCAGGGGTTTGGCGAGACCCAGTACTTC.

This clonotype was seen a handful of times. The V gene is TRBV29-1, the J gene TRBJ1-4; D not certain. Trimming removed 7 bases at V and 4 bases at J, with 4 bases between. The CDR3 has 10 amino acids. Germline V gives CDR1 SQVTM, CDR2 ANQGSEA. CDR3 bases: TGCAGCGCTGGTAATGAAAAACTGTTTTTT. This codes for CSAGNEKLFF.

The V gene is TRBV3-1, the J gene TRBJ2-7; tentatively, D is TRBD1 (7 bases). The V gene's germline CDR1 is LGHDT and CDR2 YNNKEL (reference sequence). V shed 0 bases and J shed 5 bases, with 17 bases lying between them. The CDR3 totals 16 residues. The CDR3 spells CASSQEYGGGPDEQYF. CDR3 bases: TGTGCCAGCAGCCAAGAGTATGGAGGGGGCCCCGACGAGCAGTACTTC.

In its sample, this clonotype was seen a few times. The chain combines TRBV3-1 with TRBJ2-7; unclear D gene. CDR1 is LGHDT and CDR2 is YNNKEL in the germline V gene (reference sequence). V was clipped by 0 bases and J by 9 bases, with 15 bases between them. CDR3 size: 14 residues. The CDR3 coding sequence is TGTGCCAGCAGCCAAGAGCGACGGTGGAGTGTGCAGTACTTC. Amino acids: CASSQERRWSVQYF.